This record covers a single T cell receptor (beta chain). Its target is unknown. Germline loops: CDR1 MDHEN, CDR2 SYDVKM. The CDR3 covers 15 residues. Trimming stripped 5 bases from V and 1 base from J, with 14 bases between. Stability of Graves' hyperthyroidism was defined as absent ophthalmopathy progression within 18 months. Pregnant or lactating patients were excluded, as were those with uncontrolled infection or other autoimmune disease. The data belong to a study of T cells in Graves' hyperthyroidism and ophthalmopathy. Whole-study findings and limits: The model foresaw ophthalmopathy a median around 6.8 months prior to onset. Blood also carried most thyroid clonotypes expanded above 0.001.

Authors of the study amplified TCR beta CDR3 regions from RNA transcripts. Initially, a first-round RT-PCR of the TCR CDR3 employed the HTBI primer set. TCRdb independently ran MiXCR on the multiplex PCR reads; one entry per CDR3 protein. In the table there are around 340,000 distinct CDR3 sequences, 15% to 20% of which are singletons. The chain uses TRBV28 and TRBJ2-5; tentatively, D is TRBD1 or TRBD2 (5 bases each). Input material: blood. The sequence came from a woman in her fifties or sixties with Graves' hyperthyroidism. CDR3 nucleotides: TGTGCCAGCAGTCCCCTAGGGACCACCCAAGAGACCCAGTACTTC. As protein: CASSPLGTTQETQYF.